The 30 T cell receptor beta chains in this list originate from one sample, sequenced in a study of T cells in tuberculosis. Clones were sequenced by immunoSEQ multiplex PCR, and TCRdb holds only the in-frame ones, with some missing. The sample includes 55,000 to 70,000 clones, 80% to 85% of them seen just once. Cells were sorted from thawed PBMC rested overnight and stained with GMM-loaded CD1B tetramer, viability dye and anti-CD3. The CD1B tetramers carried C32 glucose monomycolate purified from Rhodococcus equi. The sequencing sample was made of CD1b-GMM tetramer-negative cells sorted from PBMCs. All receptors come from an adult woman with latent tuberculosis.

The V and J genes are TRBV25-1 and TRBJ2-3; 9 bases line up with TRBD1. The germline V gene encodes CDR1 MGHDK and CDR2 SYGVNS. The V segment lost 4 bases and the J segment 4 bases; nucleotides outside the gene matches: 3. The CDR3 spans 14 residues. CDR3 residues: CASSVTGGADTQYF. The CDR3 nucleotides are TGTGCCAGCAGTGTCACAGGGGGCGCAGATACGCAGTATTTT.

This clone appeared a single time. The junction departs from germline at one end; a sequencing error may be responsible. Within the sample, other DNA sequences also encode this same CDR3. V gene TRBV11-3 combines with J gene TRBJ1-6; the D gene is possibly TRBD1 (6 bases). The CDR3 length is 13 residues. Germline V lookup: CDR1 SGHNT, CDR2 YENEEA. The CDR3 sequence is CASSWTVNSPLHF. For the CDR3, the DNA is TGTGCCAGCAGCTGGACAGTTAATTCCCCCCTCCACTTT.

This clone was observed many times. The chain has TRBV18 and TRBJ1-3; 8 bases line up with TRBD1. CDR3 length: 15 amino acids. V dropped 3 bases and J dropped 3; count of bases not matched to a gene: 4. Germline-derived CDR1 and CDR2 are KGHSH and LQKENI. The CDR3 spells CASSPPGTGGNTIYF. The CDR3 coding sequence is TGTGCCAGCTCACCGCCCGGGACAGGTGGAAACACCATATATTTT.

CDR3 loop: CASSQDSGQALYGYTF. The CDR3 region has the DNA TGTGCCAGCAGCCAAGATTCGGGACAGGCCCTCTATGGCTACACCTTC. The chain is built from TRBV4-2 and TRBJ1-2; 8 bases fit TRBD1. In germline, CDR1 is LGHNA, CDR2 YNFKEQ. This CDR3 region has 16 residues. The ends lost 0 bases at V and 4 bases at J; junction bases unmatched: 7.

This chain joins TRBV27 and TRBJ2-7; 11 nucleotides line up with TRBD2. The V segment lost 2 bases and the J segment 7 bases; nucleotides outside the gene matches: 13. CDR3 length: 17 amino acids. CDR1 and CDR2 from the germline V gene are MNHEY and SMNVEV (reference sequence). CDR3 residues: CASSLLPLTSGIEEQYF. In nucleotides, the CDR3 is TGTGCCAGCAGTTTACTCCCATTGACTAGCGGGATCGAAGAGCAGTACTTC.

This chain connects TRBV15 to TRBJ2-1; 9 bases match TRBD2. The CDR3 is 16 amino acids. Germline V gene sequence: CDR1 LNHNV, CDR2 YYDKDF (reference sequence). Trimming removed 0 bases from V and 9 bases from J; junction bases left unmatched: 9. The CDR3 nucleotides are TGTGCCACCAGCAGAGATCAGGCTAGCGGGAAAGGTGAGCAGTTCTTC. This encodes CATSRDQASGKGEQFF.

The chain carries TRBV2 and TRBJ2-7; 8 bases map to TRBD1. Per germline, CDR1 SNHLY and CDR2 FYNNEI. Losses at the gene ends were 2 bases for V and 5 bases for J; bases not matched to a gene: 5. This CDR3 spans 14 amino acids. The CDR3 coding sequence is TGTGCCAGCAGTGAACGCAGGGGGCTTGACGAGCAGTACTTC. Residues: CASSERRGLDEQYF.

This clone was recorded only once. The J gene is TRBJ2-7, the V gene TRBV23-1; 9 bases line up with TRBD2. TRBV23-1 is an ORF, with its function uncertain. Germline trimming cut 0 bases from V and 3 bases from J; bases unmatched to any gene: 9. The CDR3 loop spans 17 amino acids. The CDR3 loop is CASSQSPRLADYYEQYF. CDR3 DNA sequence: TGCGCCAGCAGTCAATCCCCTAGACTAGCGGACTACTACGAGCAGTACTTC.

The chain joins TRBV6-1 to TRBJ2-1; 7 nucleotides align to TRBD1. The CDR3 has 13 residues. Germline V gives CDR1 MNHNS, CDR2 SASEGT. Germline trimming cut 8 bases from V and 7 bases from J; bases unmatched to any gene: 8. The chain's CDR3 is CASSRGQVNEQFF. The DNA of the CDR3 is TGTGCCAGCTCGAGGGGGCAAGTAAATGAGCAGTTCTTC.

V and J are TRBV30 and TRBJ1-2; 7 bases line up with TRBD1. Trimming took 0 bases from V and 6 from J; bases not matched to a gene: 1. This CDR3 comprises 12 residues. The germline V gene encodes CDR1 GTSNPN and CDR2 SVGIG (reference sequence). CDR3 sequence reads: CAWSVTGDGYTF. DNA of the CDR3: TGTGCCTGGAGTGTAACAGGGGATGGCTACACCTTC.

This clone was counted once. The chain joins TRBV28 to TRBJ1-3; no firm D call. Germline V gene data show CDR1 as MDHEN and CDR2 as SYDVKM. The CDR3 extends over 17 amino acids. Trimming took 1 base from V and 0 from J, leaving 13 bases between them. The CDR3 spells CASSLSVPYRSGNTIYF. The CDR3 bases are TGTGCCAGCAGTTTATCGGTCCCTTACCGCTCTGGAAACACCATATATTTT.

Sample share makes this clone medium-sized (0.01 to 0.1%). This chain uses TRBV6-1 with TRBJ1-3; D is uncertain. The germline gives CDR1 MNHNS, CDR2 SASEGT. V lost 8 bases and J 0 bases, leaving 11 bases between the germline ends. The CDR3 runs 14 residues. The chain's CDR3 is CASRERASGNTIYF. CDR3 coding DNA: TGTGCCAGCCGGGAACGGGCCTCTGGAAACACCATATATTTT.

The rearrangement links TRBV2 to TRBJ2-7, with TRBD2 identical over 12 bases. Germline V gene sequence: CDR1 SNHLY, CDR2 FYNNEI. J gave up 3 bases and V 6 bases, and 3 bases lay outside the gene matches. CDR3 size: 14 residues. CDR3 nucleotide sequence: TGTGCCAGCAGGACTAGCGGGGGAGGCTACGAGCAGTACTTC. This codes for CASRTSGGGYEQYF.

The chain carries TRBV6-1 and TRBJ1-5; TRBD1 agrees at 9 bases. J gave up 3 bases and V 2 bases, and 2 bases lay outside the gene matches. CDR1 is MNHNS, CDR2 SASEGT, per germline. The CDR3 runs to 15 residues. CDR3 region: CASSENRGPNQPQHF. The CDR3 nucleotides are TGTGCCAGCAGTGAAAACAGGGGGCCCAATCAGCCCCAGCATTTT.

The chain uses TRBV7-8 and TRBJ2-7, with a weak D call TRBD1 (5 bases). This CDR3 has 14 amino acids. V was pared by 2 bases and J by 1 base, with 9 bases between. CDR1 and CDR2 (germline): SGHVS, FQNEAQ. DNA of the CDR3: TGTGCCAGCAGCTTAAACAGGCAATCCTACGAGCAGTACTTC. This translates into CASSLNRQSYEQYF.

J is TRBJ1-1 and V is TRBV5-5, with D perhaps matching TRBD1 (6 bases). The CDR3 has 16 amino acids. V was clipped by 2 bases and J by 0 bases, with 14 bases between them. Germline-derived CDR1 and CDR2 are SGHKS and YYEKEE (reference sequence). CDR3 residues: CASSLGRGSMNTEAFF. The CDR3 coding sequence is TGTGCCAGCAGCTTAGGCAGGGGATCTATGAACACTGAAGCTTTCTTT.

The gene calls are TRBV29-1 and TRBJ1-2; no clear D. The CDR3 contains 12 residues. Trimming left V 2 bases short and J 2 bases short, with 6 bases between. Germline loops: CDR1 SQVTM, CDR2 ANQGSEA. CDR3 region: CSVETGNYGYTF. The CDR3 nucleotides read TGCAGCGTTGAAACGGGAAACTATGGCTACACCTTC.

The chain carries TRBV25-1 and TRBJ2-5; a weak D match, TRBD1 (5 bases). V lost 6 bases to trimming and J lost 0 bases, with 14 bases between them. In germline, CDR1 is MGHDK, CDR2 SYGVNS. The CDR3 is 15 amino acids. The CDR3 sequence: CASRDSRAYQETQYF. CDR3 nucleotides: TGTGCCAGCAGAGACTCCAGGGCGTACCAAGAGACCCAGTACTTC.

The rearrangement uses TRBV6-1 and TRBJ1-2; TRBD1 matches at 10 bases. The CDR3 sequence is 15 residues long. Germline values: CDR1 MNHNS, CDR2 SASEGT. The V and J ends lost 2 bases and 8 bases, in that order; junction bases with no gene match: 8. The CDR3 DNA reads TGTGCCAGCAGTGAACCGGACAGGGGGTTTAACGGCTACACCTTC. Its protein is CASSEPDRGFNGYTF.

V is TRBV6-1 and J is TRBJ1-4, with TRBD1 matching 7 bases. In germline, CDR1 is MNHNS, CDR2 SASEGT. Germline trimming cut 6 bases from V and 0 bases from J; bases unmatched to any gene: 1. The CDR3 totals 14 residues. The CDR3 spells CASRGTATNEKLFF. The CDR3 region has the DNA TGTGCCAGCAGGGGGACAGCAACTAATGAAAAACTGTTTTTT.

This sequence joins TRBV6-5 and TRBJ1-2; possibly TRBD1 for D (5 bases). Looked up from germline, CDR1 is MNHEY and CDR2 is SVGAGI. The CDR3 is made up of 16 amino acids. V was clipped by 6 bases and J by 0 bases, with 17 bases between them. The CDR3 region is CASSYRGSGANYGYTF. In DNA, the CDR3 is TGTGCCAGCAGCTACCGGGGGTCTGGAGCTAACTATGGCTACACCTTC.

This clone has a single count. The chain has TRBV14 and TRBJ1-1, with D maybe TRBD1 (6 bases). The CDR3 has 15 residues. Trimming cost V 5 bases and J 4 bases, with 17 bases left between them. From germline, CDR1 is SGHDN and CDR2 FVKESK. The CDR3 loop is CASSSFGRGSTEAFF. The CDR3 nucleotides read TGTGCCAGCAGCTCTTTCGGGAGGGGGAGCACTGAAGCTTTCTTT.

A single count supports this clone. This sequence joins TRBV6-5 and TRBJ1-5; tentatively, D is TRBD1 (5 bases). CDR1 and CDR2 from the germline V gene are MNHEY and SVGAGI. The CDR3 sequence is 15 residues long. Trimming shortened V by 6 bases and J by 7 bases, and 19 bases separated the two germline ends. In DNA form, the CDR3 reads TGTGCCAGCAGACTAACGCGGGACCCCAGGCAGCCCCAGCATTTT. Residues: CASRLTRDPRQPQHF.

This clone was seen more than once but under ten times. The rearrangement uses TRBV4-1 and TRBJ1-2; D is unclear. CDR1 and CDR2 from the germline V gene are MGHRA and YSYEKL. CDR3 size: 14 residues. Trimming removed 2 bases from V and 2 bases from J, with 9 bases in between. Here the CDR3 DNA reads TGCGCCAGCAGCCAACGACTCGTAAACTATGGCTACACCTTC. This sequence encodes CASSQRLVNYGYTF.

The chain is built from TRBV5-1 and TRBJ1-1, with D maybe TRBD1 (5 bases). V lost 2 bases, J lost 2 bases, and 13 bases lay in between. CDR1 SGHRS and CDR2 YFSETQ come from the germline V gene. There are 15 residues in the CDR3. CDR3 in DNA: TGCGCCAGCAGCTTTCAATCCAGGGCTAACACTGAAGCTTTCTTT. Protein: CASSFQSRANTEAFF.

CDR3: CASSLVTGGTEAFF. The CDR3 DNA follows: TGTGCCAGCAGCTTAGTGACGGGGGGCACTGAAGCTTTCTTT. The chain is built from TRBV7-9 and TRBJ1-1; D might be TRBD1 (5 bases). The germline gives CDR1 SEHNR, CDR2 FQNEAQ (reference sequence). The V end was cut by 1 base, the J end by 4 bases, with 10 bases between. The CDR3 contains 14 residues.

The chain links TRBV4-2 to TRBJ2-5; 9 bases fit TRBD2. The J call may be wrong; the DNA end is better matched by TRBJ2-7. The V gene's germline CDR1 is LGHNA and CDR2 YNFKEQ. The CDR3 has 17 residues. CDR3 loop: CASSRNRAGGQTSEQYF. CDR3 DNA: TGTGCCAGCAGCCGAAACAGAGCGGGAGGCCAAACCTCCGAGCAGTACTTC.

The chain joins TRBV29-1 to TRBJ2-5; 7 positions agree with TRBD1. V was clipped by 7 bases and J by 5 bases; unmatched bases: 10. Germline CDR1 reads SQVTM; CDR2 reads ANQGSEA. The CDR3 length is 13 residues. The CDR3 bases are TGCAGCGCCCCGGGACAGTGGTGGGAGACCCAGTACTTC. Its protein is CSAPGQWWETQYF.

The gene calls are TRBV19 and TRBJ1-2; 9 nucleotides line up with TRBD1. The germline V gene has CDR1 LNHDA and CDR2 SQIVND (reference sequence). The CDR3 covers 15 residues. V lost 6 bases, J lost 5 bases, and 10 bases stayed unmatched. DNA for the CDR3: TGTGCCAGTAGGCCCGAGGGGACAGGGATATATGGCTACACCTTC. Translating gives CASRPEGTGIYGYTF.

The rearrangement links TRBV9 to TRBJ2-6; 8 bases line up with TRBD1. V dropped 4 bases and J dropped 0; count of bases not matched to a gene: 12. The CDR3 loop spans 19 amino acids. Germline CDR1 SGDLS, CDR2 YYNGEE. The CDR3 nucleotides read TGTGCCAGCAGCTTCACAGGACAGGGATGGTACTCTGGGGCCAACGTCCTGACTTTC. It translates to CASSFTGQGWYSGANVLTF. Together with reference TRBV9 and TRBJ2-6, the CDR3 gives the full variable domain: DSGVTQTPKHLITATGQRVTLRCSPRSGDLSVYWYQQSLDQGLQFLIQYYNGEERAKGNILERFSAQQFPDLHSELNLSSLELGDSALYFCASSFTGQGWYSGANVLTFGAGSRLTVL.